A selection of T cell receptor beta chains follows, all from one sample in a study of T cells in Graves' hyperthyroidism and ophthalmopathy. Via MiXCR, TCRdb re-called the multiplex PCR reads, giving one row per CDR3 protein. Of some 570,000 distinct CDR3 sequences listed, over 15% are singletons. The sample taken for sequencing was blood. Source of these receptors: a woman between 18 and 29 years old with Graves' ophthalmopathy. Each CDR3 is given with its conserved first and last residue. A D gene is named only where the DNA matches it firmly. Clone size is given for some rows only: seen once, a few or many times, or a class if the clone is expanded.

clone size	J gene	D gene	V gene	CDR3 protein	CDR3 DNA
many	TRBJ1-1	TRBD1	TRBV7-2	CASSPQGASTEAFF	TGTGCCAGCAGCCCGCAGGGGGCGTCCACTGAAGCTTTCTTT
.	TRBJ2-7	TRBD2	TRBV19	CASSIGRGYEQYF	TGTGCCAGTAGTATCGGGCGGGGGTACGAGCAGTACTTC
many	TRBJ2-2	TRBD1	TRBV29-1	CSVEGQGAGELFF	TGCAGCGTTGAAGGACAGGGGGCCGGGGAGCTGTTTTTT
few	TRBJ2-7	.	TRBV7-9	CASSPPSWGEQYF	TGTGCCAGCAGCCCCCCTAGCTGGGGCGAGCAGTACTTC
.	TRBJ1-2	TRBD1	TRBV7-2	CASSLVVGTGSYGYTF	TGTGCCAGCAGCTTAGTAGTCGGGACAGGGAGTTATGGCTACACCTTC
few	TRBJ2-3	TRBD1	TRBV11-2	CASSLGTGLSTDTQYF	TGCGCCAGCAGCCTGGGGACAGGCCTTAGCACAGATACGCAGTATTTT
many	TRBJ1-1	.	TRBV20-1	CSARNPGGTEAFF	TGCAGTGCTAGGAATCCGGGAGGCACTGAAGCTTTCTTT
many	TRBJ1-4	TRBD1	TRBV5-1	CASSSGQGFAGEKLFF	TGCGCCAGCAGCTCGGGACAGGGGTTCGCCGGGGAAAAACTGTTTTTT
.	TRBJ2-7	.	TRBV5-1	CASSLAGRNYEQYF	TGCGCCAGCAGCTTGGCCGGGCGAAATTACGAGCAGTACTTC
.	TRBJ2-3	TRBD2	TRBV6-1	CGSSPGLAGTDTQYF	TGTGGCAGCAGTCCCGGACTAGCGGGCACAGATACGCAGTATTTT
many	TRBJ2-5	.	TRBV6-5	CASSYSTGTQETQYF	TGTGCCAGCAGTTACTCAACAGGGACCCAAGAGACCCAGTACTTC
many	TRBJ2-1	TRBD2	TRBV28	CASSRPGLAGDGSYNEQFF	TGTGCCAGCAGTCGCCCGGGACTAGCGGGGGATGGATCCTACAATGAGCAGTTCTTC
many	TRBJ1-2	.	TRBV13	CASSLEGESGKFDGYTF	TGTGCCAGCAGCTTAGAGGGGGAGTCAGGGAAATTCGATGGCTACACCTTC
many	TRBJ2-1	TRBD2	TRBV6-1	CASSEWSSGYNEQFF	TGTGCCAGCAGTGAATGGTCTAGCGGTTACAATGAGCAGTTCTTC
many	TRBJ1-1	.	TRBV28	CASSFMSGWNTEAFF	TGTGCCAGCAGTTTTATGTCAGGATGGAACACTGAAGCTTTCTTT
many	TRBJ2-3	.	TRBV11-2	CASSLGRLGSTDTQYF	TGTGCCAGCAGCTTAGGAAGACTGGGGAGCACAGATACGCAGTATTTT
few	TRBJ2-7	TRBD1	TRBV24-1	CATSGDREGSYEQYF	TGTGCCACCAGTGGGGACAGGGAGGGTTCCTACGAGCAGTACTTC
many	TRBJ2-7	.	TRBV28	CASRPGTYSDYEQYF	TGTGCCAGCAGACCAGGGACCTATTCAGACTACGAGCAGTACTTC
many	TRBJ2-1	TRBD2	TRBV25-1	CASSESLAGTYNEQFF	TGTGCCAGCAGTGAATCACTAGCGGGAACCTACAATGAGCAGTTCTTC
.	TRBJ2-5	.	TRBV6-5	CASSYGPGLWETQYF	TGTGCCAGCAGTTACGGACCGGGACTTTGGGAGACCCAGTACTTC
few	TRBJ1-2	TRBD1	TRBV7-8	CASSLAGQDYGYTF	TGTGCCAGCAGCTTAGCGGGACAGGACTATGGCTACACCTTC
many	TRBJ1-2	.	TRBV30	CAWSVGAGWSYGYTF	TGTGCCTGGAGTGTAGGGGCGGGTTGGAGCTATGGCTACACCTTC
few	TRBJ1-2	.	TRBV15	CATSRGDTLYGYTF	TGTGCCACCAGCAGGGGAGACACCTTATATGGCTACACCTTC
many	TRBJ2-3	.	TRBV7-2	CASSLTSSGDTQYF	TGTGCCAGCAGCTTGACTTCCTCGGGAGATACGCAGTATTTT
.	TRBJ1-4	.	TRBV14	CASSQRINEKLFF	TGTGCCAGCAGCCAACGCATTAATGAAAAACTGTTTTTT
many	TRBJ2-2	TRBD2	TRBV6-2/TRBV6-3	CASSQGLAGGVTGELFF	TGTGCCAGCAGTCAAGGACTAGCGGGAGGGGTCACCGGGGAGCTGTTTTTT
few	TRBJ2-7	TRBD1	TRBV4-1	CASSQEGTATEQYF	TGCGCCAGCAGCCAAGAGGGGACAGCTACCGAGCAGTACTTC
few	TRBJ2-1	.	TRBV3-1	CASSQRGYNEQFF	TGTGCCAGCAGCCAACGGGGCTACAATGAGCAGTTCTTC
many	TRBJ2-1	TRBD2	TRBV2	CASEGLAGVSYNEQFF	TGTGCCAGCGAAGGACTAGCGGGAGTTTCCTACAATGAGCAGTTCTTC
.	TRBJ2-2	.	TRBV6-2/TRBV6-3	CASSSNGELFF	TGTGCCAGCAGTTCCAACGGGGAGCTGTTTTTT
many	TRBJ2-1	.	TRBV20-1	CSASAGWYNEQFF	TGCAGTGCTAGTGCGGGGTGGTACAATGAGCAGTTCTTC
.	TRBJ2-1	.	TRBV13	CASSLGQTRSSYNEQFF	TGTGCCAGCAGCCTTGGCCAGACTCGGAGCTCCTACAATGAGCAGTTCTTC
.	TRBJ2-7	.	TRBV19	CASSIRVGSSYEQYF	TGTGCCAGTAGTATAAGAGTCGGGTCTTCCTACGAGCAGTACTTC
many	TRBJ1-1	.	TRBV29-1	CSVLILNTEAFF	TGCAGCGTTCTCATACTGAACACTGAAGCTTTCTTT
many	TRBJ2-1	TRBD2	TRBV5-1	CACSGDSYNEQFF	TGCGCCTGTAGCGGGGACTCCTACAATGAGCAGTTCTTC
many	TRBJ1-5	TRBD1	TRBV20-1	CSARGDSRRNQPQHF	TGCAGTGCTAGAGGGGACAGCCGCCGCAATCAGCCCCAGCATTTT
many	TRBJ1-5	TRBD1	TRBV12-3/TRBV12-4	CASSLRAGGVQPQHF	TGTGCCAGCAGTTTACGGGCAGGGGGCGTTCAGCCCCAGCATTTT
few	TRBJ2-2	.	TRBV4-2	CASSSLPGRGGKGAGELFF	TGTGCCAGCAGCTCGCTCCCCGGAAGGGGAGGCAAGGGGGCCGGGGAGCTGTTTTTT
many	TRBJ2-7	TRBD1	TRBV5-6	CASSGPNRGPREQYF	TGTGCCAGCAGCGGTCCCAACAGGGGCCCGAGAGAGCAGTACTTC
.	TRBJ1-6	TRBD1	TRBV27	CASSAPGQYNSPLHF	TGTGCCAGCAGTGCCCCGGGACAGTATAATTCACCCCTCCACTTT
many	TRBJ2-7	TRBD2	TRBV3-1	CASSQDMASGGYEQYF	TGTGCCAGCAGCCAAGATATGGCTAGCGGGGGCTACGAGCAGTACTTC
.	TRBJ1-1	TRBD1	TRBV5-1	CASSFGGTDTEAFF	TGCGCCAGCAGCTTTGGGGGGACAGACACTGAAGCTTTCTTT
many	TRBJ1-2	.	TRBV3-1	CASSQDAWAYGYTF	TGTGCCAGCAGCCAGGATGCCTGGGCGTATGGCTACACCTTC
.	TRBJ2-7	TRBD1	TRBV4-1	CASSRPGQGTSEQYF	TGCGCCAGCAGCAGACCGGGACAGGGTACGTCCGAGCAGTACTTC
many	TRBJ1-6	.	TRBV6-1	CASSSGDNSPLHF	TGTGCCAGCAGTTCCGGGGATAATTCACCCCTCCACTTT
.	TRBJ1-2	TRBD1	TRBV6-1	CASSRTGTHGYTF	TGTGCCAGCAGCAGGACAGGGACTCATGGCTACACCTTC
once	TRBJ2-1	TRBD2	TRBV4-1	CASSQGLAGINEQFF	TGCGCCAGCAGCCAAGGACTAGCGGGGATCAATGAGCAGTTCTTC
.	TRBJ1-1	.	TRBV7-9	CASSLEGRGGVAEAFF	TGTGCCAGCAGCTTAGAAGGTAGGGGGGGAGTGGCTGAAGCTTTCTTT
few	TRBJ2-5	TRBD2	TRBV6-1	CASNAGTSGDQETQYF	TGTGCCAGCAACGCCGGGACTAGCGGGGACCAAGAGACCCAGTACTTC